The 4 T cell receptor beta chains below come from one sample, sequenced in a study of T cell repertoires in cytomegalovirus infection. TCRdb fed the reads into MiXCR, producing one record per CDR3 protein. The sample contains hundreds of thousands of distinct CDR3 sequences, under 40% of which appear only once. Sequenced: PBMCs. The receptors here all came from a human donor in good health (CMV status not recorded). Some clones in this sample may be carry-over from other donors' samples.

This clonotype was picked up many times. The chain employs TRBV25-1 and TRBJ1-3; 7 bases are shared with TRBD1. Trimming cost V 3 bases and J 5 bases; bases outside gene matches: 16. In germline, CDR1 is MGHDK, CDR2 SYGVNS. The length of the CDR3 is 18 residues. CDR3 DNA sequence: TGTGCCAGCAGTGATCGTGTTGGGGGTCAACAGGGGAGAAACACCATATATTTT. Its translation is CASSDRVGGQQGRNTIYF.

This chain uses TRBV19 with TRBJ2-3; D remains unclear. CDR1 and CDR2 from the germline V gene are LNHDA and SQIVND (reference sequence). With 4 bases removed from V and 4 bases from J, the gap between germline ends came to 9 bases. This CDR3 comprises 13 residues. The CDR3 DNA reads TGTGCCAGTAGTACCCCGCCAGCAGATACGCAGTATTTT. Protein sequence: CASSTPPADTQYF. The full variable domain, rest sourced from reference TRBV19 and TRBJ2-3, is DGGITQSPKYLFRKEGQNVTLSCEQNLNHDAMYWYRQDPGQGLRLIYYSQIVNDFQKGDIAEGYSVSREKKESFPLTVTSAQKNPTAFYLCASSTPPADTQYFGPGTRLTVL.

This clonotype was seen a handful of times. This chain connects TRBV27 to TRBJ1-3, with 7 bases lining up with TRBD1. The germline CDR1 and CDR2 sequences are MNHEY and SMNVEV (reference sequence). The CDR3 extends over 14 amino acids. Trimming at V came to 2 bases and at J to 3 bases, leaving 1 base not matched to a gene. This chain's CDR3 is CASSLGTDGNTIYF. The CDR3 DNA sequence: TGTGCCAGCAGTTTAGGGACAGATGGAAACACCATATATTTT.

The chain combines TRBV24-1 with TRBJ1-2, with 7 nucleotides matching TRBD1. The CDR3 is 17 amino acids. Germline V gives CDR1 KGHDR, CDR2 SFDVKD. The V gene end was trimmed by 5 bases and the J gene end by 3 bases; junction bases not matched to a gene: 14. CDR3 nucleotide sequence: TGTGCCACCAGTGGCGTCGACAGGGTGTCTCAGGACTATGGCTACACCTTC. Residues: CATSGVDRVSQDYGYTF.